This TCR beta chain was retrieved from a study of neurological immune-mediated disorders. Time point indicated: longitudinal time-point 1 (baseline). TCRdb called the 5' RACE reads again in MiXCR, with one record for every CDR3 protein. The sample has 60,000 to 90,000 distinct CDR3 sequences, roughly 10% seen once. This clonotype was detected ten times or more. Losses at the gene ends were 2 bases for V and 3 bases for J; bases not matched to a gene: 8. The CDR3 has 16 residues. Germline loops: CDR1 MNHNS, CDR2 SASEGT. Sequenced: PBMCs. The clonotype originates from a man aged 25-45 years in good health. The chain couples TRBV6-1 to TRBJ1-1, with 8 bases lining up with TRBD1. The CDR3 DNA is TGTGCCAGCAGTGAATGGGCAGGGGGCGTTTACACTGAAGCTTTCTTT. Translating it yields CASSEWAGGVYTEAFF.